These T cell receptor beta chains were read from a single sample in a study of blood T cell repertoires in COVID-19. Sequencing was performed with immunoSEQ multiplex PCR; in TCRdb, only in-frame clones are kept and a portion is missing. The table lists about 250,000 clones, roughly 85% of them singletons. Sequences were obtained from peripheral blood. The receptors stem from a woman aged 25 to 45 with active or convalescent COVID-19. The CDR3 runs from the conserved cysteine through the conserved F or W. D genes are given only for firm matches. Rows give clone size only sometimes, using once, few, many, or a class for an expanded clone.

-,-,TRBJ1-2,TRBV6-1,CASSGRTGTKSRYGYTF,TGTGCCAGCAGTGGACGGACCGGGACAAAATCACGCTATGGCTACACCTTC
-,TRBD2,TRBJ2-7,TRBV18,CASSPPWLAGGLQRSSYEQYF,TGTGCCAGCTCACCACCGTGGCTAGCGGGGGGGCTCCAAAGGTCCTCCTACGAGCAGTACTTC
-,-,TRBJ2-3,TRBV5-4,CASSLGASSSSDTQYF,TGTGCCAGCAGCTTGGGGGCGAGCAGCTCGTCCGATACGCAGTATTTT
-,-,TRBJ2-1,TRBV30,CAWFSFSYNEQFF,TGTGCCTGGTTTAGCTTCTCCTACAATGAGCAGTTCTTC
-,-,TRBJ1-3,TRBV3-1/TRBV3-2,CASSKEQGRIGNTIYF,TGTGCCAGCAGCAAAGAGCAGGGGCGAATAGGAAACACCATATATTTT
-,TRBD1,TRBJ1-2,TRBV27,CASRSNRGQVYGYTF,TGTGCCAGCAGAAGTAACAGGGGGCAGGTCTATGGCTACACCTTC
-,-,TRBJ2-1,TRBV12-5,CASGLGRGNEQFF,TGTGCTAGTGGTTTGGGCCGGGGCAATGAGCAGTTCTTC
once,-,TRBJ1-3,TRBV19,CASSMRSSGNTIYF,TGTGCCAGTAGTATGCGAAGCTCTGGAAACACCATATATTTT
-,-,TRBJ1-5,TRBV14,CASSQDLNQPQHF,TGTGCCAGCAGCCAAGATCTAAATCAGCCCCAGCATTTT
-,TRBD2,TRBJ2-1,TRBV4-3,CASSYGLAGELDNEQFF,TGCGCCAGCAGCTACGGACTAGCGGGGGAATTAGACAATGAGCAGTTCTTC
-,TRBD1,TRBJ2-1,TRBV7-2,CASSRTGSTYNEQFF,TGTGCCAGCAGTCGGACAGGGTCTACCTACAATGAGCAGTTCTTC
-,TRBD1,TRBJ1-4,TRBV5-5,CASTLQGSGEKLFF,TGTGCCAGCACCCTACAGGGGTCCGGTGAAAAACTGTTTTTT
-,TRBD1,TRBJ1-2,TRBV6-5,CASSNGQGNGYTF,TGTGCCAGCAGTAATGGACAGGGGAATGGCTACACCTTC
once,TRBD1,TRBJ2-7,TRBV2,CASRGTGGPYEQYF,TGTGCCAGCAGGGGGACAGGGGGTCCCTACGAGCAGTACTTC
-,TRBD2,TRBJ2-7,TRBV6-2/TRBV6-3,CASSSPPGGAGVLYEQYF,TGTGCCAGCAGTTCCCCCCCAGGAGGAGCGGGGGTTCTCTACGAGCAGTACTTC
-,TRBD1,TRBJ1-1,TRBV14,CASSPAFGTVFTEAFF,TGTGCCAGCAGTCCGGCATTTGGGACAGTATTCACTGAAGCTTTCTTT
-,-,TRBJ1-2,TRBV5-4,CASSLSWGSANYGYTF,TGTGCCAGCAGCCTCTCCTGGGGCTCCGCAAACTATGGCTACACCTTC
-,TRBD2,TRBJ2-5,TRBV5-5,CASSLARLAGEETQYF,TGTGCCAGCAGCTTGGCGCGACTAGCGGGGGAGGAGACCCAGTACTTC
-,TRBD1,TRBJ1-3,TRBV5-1,CASSRTTGELGNTIYF,TGCGCCAGCAGCCGGACGACAGGGGAGTTAGGAAACACCATATATTTT
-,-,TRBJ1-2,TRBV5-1,CASSLGTTNYGYTF,TGCGCCAGCAGCTTGGGGACAACTAACTATGGCTACACCTTC
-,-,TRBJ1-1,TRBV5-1,CASSLRTGRSEAFF,TGCGCCAGCAGCCTGCGCACAGGGAGATCTGAAGCTTTCTTT
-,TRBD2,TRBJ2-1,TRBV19,CASSLGLAGGNEQFF,TGTGCCAGTAGCCTGGGACTAGCGGGGGGCAATGAGCAGTTCTTC
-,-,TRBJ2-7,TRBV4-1,CASSQVRLNYEQYF,TGCGCCAGCAGCCAAGTGCGTCTTAACTACGAGCAGTACTTC
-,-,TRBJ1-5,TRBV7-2,CASSVMEMPQHF,TGTGCCAGCAGCGTAATGGAGATGCCCCAGCATTTT
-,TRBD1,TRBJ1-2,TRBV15,CATSREDRGPSGYTF,TGTGCCACCAGCAGAGAGGACAGGGGGCCTTCCGGCTACACCTTC
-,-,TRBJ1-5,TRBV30,CAWSKGGGLQPQHF,TGTGCCTGGAGTAAAGGTGGCGGCTTACAGCCCCAGCATTTT
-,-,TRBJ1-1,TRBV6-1,CASSEYWRVGTEAFF,TGTGCCAGCAGTGAATATTGGAGGGTTGGGACTGAAGCTTTCTTT
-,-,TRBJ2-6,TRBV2,CARGPSGANVLTF,TGTGCCAGGGGCCCGTCTGGGGCCAACGTCCTGACTTTC
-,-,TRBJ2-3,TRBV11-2,CASSLGGQGADTQYF,TGTGCCAGCAGCTTAGGGGGTCAGGGCGCAGATACGCAGTATTTT
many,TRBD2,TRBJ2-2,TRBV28,CASSSAGWTGELFF,TGTGCCAGCAGTTCAGCGGGGTGGACCGGGGAGCTGTTTTTT
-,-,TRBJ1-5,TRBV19,CASSSRVQPQHF,TGTGCCAGTAGTTCTCGGGTACAGCCCCAGCATTTT
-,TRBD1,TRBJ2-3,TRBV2,CASARDRGADTQYF,TGTGCCAGCGCCCGGGACAGGGGAGCAGATACGCAGTATTTT
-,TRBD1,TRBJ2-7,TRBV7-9,CASSSRDRGTEQYF,TGTGCCAGCAGCTCCCGGGACAGGGGTACCGAGCAGTACTTC
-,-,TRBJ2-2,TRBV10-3,CAGEGGPDNTGELFF,TGTGCGGGAGAGGGGGGGCCAGATAACACCGGGGAGCTGTTTTTT
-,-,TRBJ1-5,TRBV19,CASSPRPGEQPQHF,TGTGCCAGTAGTCCCCGACCGGGGGAGCAGCCCCAGCATTTT
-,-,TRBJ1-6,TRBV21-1,CASSRDRGSPLHF,TGTGCCAGCAGCAGGGACCGGGGGTCACCCCTCCACTTT
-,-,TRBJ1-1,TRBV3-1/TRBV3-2,CASSQEGASLAEAFF,TGTGCCAGCAGCCAAGAAGGGGCCTCGTTGGCTGAAGCTTTCTTT
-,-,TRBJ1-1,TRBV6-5,CASSNGGGTRTEAFF,TGTGCCAGCAGCAATGGGGGGGGGACGAGGACTGAAGCTTTCTTT
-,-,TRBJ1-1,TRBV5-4,CASTPSFSQGTTEAFF,TGTGCCAGCACCCCAAGCTTTTCACAGGGAACCACTGAAGCTTTCTTT
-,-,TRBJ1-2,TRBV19,CASSFTQGAGDGYTF,TGTGCCAGTAGTTTCACACAGGGAGCCGGGGATGGCTACACCTTC
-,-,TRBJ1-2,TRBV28,CASRNRANYGYTF,TGTGCCAGCAGAAACAGGGCGAACTATGGCTACACCTTC
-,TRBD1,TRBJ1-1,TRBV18,CASSPTGGLGHTEAFF,TGTGCCAGCTCACCTACAGGGGGCTTAGGACACACTGAAGCTTTCTTT
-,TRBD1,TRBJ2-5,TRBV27,CASSPQQGAQRETQYF,TGTGCCAGCAGTCCGCAACAGGGGGCGCAGAGGGAGACCCAGTACTTC
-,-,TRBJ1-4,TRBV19,CASSLQGQYKGKLFF,TGTGCCAGTAGCCTTCAAGGACAGTATAAGGGAAAACTGTTTTTT
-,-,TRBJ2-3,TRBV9,CASSPRTSTDTQYF,TGTGCCAGCAGCCCTCGGACTAGCACAGATACGCAGTATTTT
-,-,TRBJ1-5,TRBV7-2,CASSLARELNQPQHF,TGTGCCAGCAGTCTCGCCCGGGAACTAAATCAGCCCCAGCATTTT
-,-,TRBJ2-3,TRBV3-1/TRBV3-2,CASSSGRGVDTQYF,TGTGCCAGCAGCTCTGGAAGGGGTGTAGATACGCAGTATTTT
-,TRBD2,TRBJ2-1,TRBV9,CASSPLGRELIF,TGTGCCAGCAGCCCCCTAGGGAGGGAATTGATCTTC
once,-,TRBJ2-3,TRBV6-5,CAGGTDTTDTQYF,TGTGCCGGAGGGACAGATACCACAGATACGCAGTATTTT
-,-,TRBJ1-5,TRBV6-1,CASSEAWTFNQPQHF,TGTGCCAGCAGTGAAGCTTGGACATTCAATCAGCCCCAGCATTTT